This passage covers 4 T cell receptor beta chains from one sample sequenced in a study of T cells after somatic rescue of genetic block. Profiled with immunoSEQ multiplex PCR; TCRdb holds only in-frame clones, not every one. The data hold tens of thousands of clones, with roughly 93% observed a single time. Material: peripheral blood mononuclear cells (PBMCs). The receptors come from a man under 40.

This sequence joins TRBV28 and TRBJ1-4; D gene unclear. The germline V gene has CDR1 MDHEN and CDR2 SYDVKM. Trimming pared 5 bases from V and 0 bases from J, leaving 13 bases between. The CDR3 runs 16 residues. The CDR3 sequence is CASSLLVVATNEKLFF. The DNA of the CDR3 is TGTGCCAGCAGTCTACTAGTCGTTGCAACTAATGAAAAACTGTTTTTT.

V is TRBV18 and J is TRBJ1-4; D gene unclear. Germline assignment: CDR1 KGHSH and CDR2 LQKENI. The CDR3 runs to 18 residues. Trimming removed 3 bases from V and 3 bases from J, with 20 bases in between. This CDR3 reads CASSPGPSLGLANEKLFF. CDR3 bases: TGTGCCAGCTCACCCGGTCCGTCCTTGGGTTTGGCTAATGAAAAACTGTTTTTT.

The gene calls are TRBV11-2 and TRBJ2-4; 7 bases map to TRBD2. The CDR3 is 14 residues long. Germline values: CDR1 SGHAT, CDR2 FQNNGV. V lost 6 bases and J lost 7; bases outside the gene matches: 9. Here the CDR3 reads CASRYATSVNIQYF. The CDR3 nucleotides are TGTGCCAGCAGATACGCAACTAGCGTCAACATTCAGTACTTC.

The chain recombines TRBV6-5 with TRBJ2-1, with D maybe TRBD2 (5 bases). This CDR3 is 15 amino acids long. Germline assignment: CDR1 MNHEY and CDR2 SVGAGI. Trimming took off 5 bases at V and 2 bases at J, with 13 bases between the two ends. Here the CDR3 DNA reads TGTGCCAGCAGTCCTGAGCGGAACCCCTACAATGAGCAGTTCTTC. Protein: CASSPERNPYNEQFF.